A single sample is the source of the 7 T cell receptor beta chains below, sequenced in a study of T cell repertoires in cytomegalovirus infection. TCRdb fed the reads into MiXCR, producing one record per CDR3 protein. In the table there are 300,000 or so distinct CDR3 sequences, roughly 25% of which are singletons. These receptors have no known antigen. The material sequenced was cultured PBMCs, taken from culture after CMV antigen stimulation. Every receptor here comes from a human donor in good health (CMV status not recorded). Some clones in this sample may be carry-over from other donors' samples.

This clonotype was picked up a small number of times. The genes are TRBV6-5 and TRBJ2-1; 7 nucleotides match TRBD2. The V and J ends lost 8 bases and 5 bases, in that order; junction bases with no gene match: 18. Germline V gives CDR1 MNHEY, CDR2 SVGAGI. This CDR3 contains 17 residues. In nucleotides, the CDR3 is TGTGCCAGCCATGAGGCCGCGGGAGTAGGCCCCCACAATGAGCAGTTCTTC. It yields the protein CASHEAAGVGPHNEQFF.

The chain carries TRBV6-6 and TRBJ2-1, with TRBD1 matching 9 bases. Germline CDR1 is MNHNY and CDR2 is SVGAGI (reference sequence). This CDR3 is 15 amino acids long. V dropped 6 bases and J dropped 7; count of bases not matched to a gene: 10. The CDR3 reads CASRPGTGWSNEQFF. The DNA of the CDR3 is TGTGCCAGCAGGCCCGGGACAGGGTGGTCAAATGAGCAGTTCTTC.

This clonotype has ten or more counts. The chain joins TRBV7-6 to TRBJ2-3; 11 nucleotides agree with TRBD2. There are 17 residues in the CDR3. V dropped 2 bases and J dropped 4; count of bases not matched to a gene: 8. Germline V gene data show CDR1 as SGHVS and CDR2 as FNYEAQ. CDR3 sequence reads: CASSLLLAGGGADTQYF. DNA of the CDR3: TGTGCCAGCAGCTTACTTCTAGCGGGAGGCGGCGCAGATACGCAGTATTTT.

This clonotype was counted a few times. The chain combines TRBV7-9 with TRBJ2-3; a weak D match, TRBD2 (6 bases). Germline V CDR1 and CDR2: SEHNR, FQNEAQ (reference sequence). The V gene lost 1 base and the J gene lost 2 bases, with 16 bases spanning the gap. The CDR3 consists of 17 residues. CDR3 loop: CASSLGRGSKSTDTQYF. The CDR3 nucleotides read TGTGCCAGCAGCTTAGGGAGGGGCAGTAAATCCACAGATACGCAGTATTTT.

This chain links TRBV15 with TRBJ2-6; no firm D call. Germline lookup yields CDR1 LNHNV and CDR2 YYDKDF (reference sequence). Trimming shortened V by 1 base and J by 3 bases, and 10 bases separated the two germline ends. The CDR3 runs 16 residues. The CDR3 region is CATSRGRGFGANVLTF. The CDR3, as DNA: TGTGCCACCAGCAGAGGAAGAGGATTTGGGGCCAACGTCCTGACTTTC.

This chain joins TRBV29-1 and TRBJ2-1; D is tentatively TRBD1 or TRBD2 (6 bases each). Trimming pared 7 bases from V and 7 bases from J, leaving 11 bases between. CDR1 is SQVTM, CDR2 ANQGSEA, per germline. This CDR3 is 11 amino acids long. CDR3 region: CSGRGGNEQFF. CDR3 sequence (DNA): TGCAGCGGGAGAGGGGGGAATGAGCAGTTCTTC.

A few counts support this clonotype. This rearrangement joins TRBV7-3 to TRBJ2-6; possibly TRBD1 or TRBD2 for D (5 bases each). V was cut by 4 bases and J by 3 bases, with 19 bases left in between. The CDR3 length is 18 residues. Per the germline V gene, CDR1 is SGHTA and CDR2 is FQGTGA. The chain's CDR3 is CASSSTGTGSYGANVLTF. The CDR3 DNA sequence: TGTGCCAGCAGCTCCACCGGGACCGGTTCCTATGGGGCCAACGTCCTGACTTTC.